This T cell receptor beta chain was identified during a study of shared clonotypes between healthy human individuals (dated by TCRdb to about 2020). Background on the whole study: The cohort comprised a couple of women and three men aged 18 to 49 years. Per donor, three plates each were used for CD4 naive and CD4 memory, two for CD8 naive, and one for CD8 memory. To estimate repertoire size and how much clonotype sharing occurs between individuals, the study deeply sequenced the blood TCR repertoires of roughly 5 healthy adults. To increase sequencing depth and limit assay-specific biases, different laboratories used diverse techniques to prepare libraries and sequence TCR repertoires. Per donor, leukapheresis produced somewhere between about 0.85 and 10 billion PBMCs.

Using the deep immunoSEQ assay, multiplex PCR amplified TCR CDR3 regions from genomic DNA. Extracted genomic DNA from each cell subset was distributed evenly across all wells of several immunoSEQ 96-well plates, and each plate was treated as a replicate. Each replicate PCR for sorted subsets received around 200 ng genomic DNA, equal to about 30,000 T cell genomes. Purified libraries were quantified with a Qubit 3.0 fluorometer, sized on a Bioanalyzer 2100, and re-quantified with the KAPA Library Quantification kit. Each immunoSEQ 96-well plate was sequenced on its own single-read 150-cycle Illumina NextSeq 550 flow cell. Regarding the original processing steps: Because the immunoSEQ output included only junctional sequences and no quality scores, the filtering could not be the same as the filtering used for full-length reads. Sequences were annotated with PyIR, a Python wrapper for IgBLAST v1.9, and V/J genes and CDR3 were assigned using IMGT germline references. Any read was removed if the V/J assignment was weak (E-value above 1e-6), the CDR3 was missing, or the read contained stop codons, out-of-frame junctions, or ambiguous translated residues. V3J clonotypes were defined by identical inferred V gene, J gene, and CDR3 amino acid sequence. The percentage overlap between two repertoires was calculated by dividing the number of shared unique clonotypes by the size of the smaller repertoire. Repertoire richness was assessed with RTK rarefaction, the Chao1 estimator, and Recon v2.1 estimates of unobserved clonotypes. OLGA was used to compute generation probabilities for all TCRbeta clonotypes that the gDNA method yielded from a few donors. In its TCRdb copy, this immuneACCESS table keeps in-frame sequences only and misses some clones. Where compared with another copy, unresolved V genes explain less than half of these, and the others have no known cause. That table is the source of V, J and clone size, and D and trimming were worked out from the DNA. The sample contains over a million clones, 98% of them found a single time. The ten largest clones take up about 0.34% of the sample.

Donors were healthy HIV-negative adults with no recently reported acute infections or vaccinations. Every donor was a Caucasian adult residing in Nashville, Tennessee, USA. CD4+ T cells were enriched through magnetic negative selection, after which naive cells were positively selected on CD45RA and the remaining negative fraction served as the memory subset. After blood collection by leukapheresis, PBMCs were isolated using Ficoll-Histopaque density gradient centrifugation and then cryopreserved in the vapor phase of liquid nitrogen. Analytical flow cytometry was used to check the purity and quantity of every magnetically sorted T cell population. Genomic DNA was isolated from each sorted fraction and quantified by UV absorbance on a Nanodrop 2000c. Points on this clone: Its antigen remains unidentified. Base qualities were left out, and no much larger clone turns up one base away.

The germline V gene encodes CDR1 SGHAT and CDR2 FQNNGV. V is cut by 4 bases and J by 5 bases, and the space between the germline ends is 15 bases. The CDR3 measures 14 amino acids from cysteine to phenylalanine. Just CDR3 DNA is preserved here, 42 bases in frame from base 1. Broad study findings and their caveats: Because the study included only a small number of donors, the genetic and exposure-history diversity represented was limited. Compared with non-shared clonotypes, the clonotypes found in all four sorted-subset donors had higher generation probabilities. Naive subsets generally had larger estimated clonotype richness than memory subsets. Pairwise subsampling led to the expectation that sequencing depth would affect the degree of clonotype sharing among donors. Incomplete sequencing was indicated by rarefaction of sorted-subset datasets, despite the large sequencing depth. Across a handful of donors, around 5% of naive CD4, 3% to 3.5% of naive CD8, 2.3% of memory CD4, and 0.4% of memory CD8 clonotypes were shared. Only blood was sampled, and tissue TCR repertoires likely differ from those in blood.

The rearrangement combines TRBV11-2 with TRBJ2-7, with a tentative D gene TRBD1 over 6 matching bases. This TCR was recovered from a man younger than 45 in good health. The sample taken for sequencing was naive CD4+ T cells sorted from blood. Taken with the paper, the label for cell subset or site translates to: CD45RA+ positively selected. The CDR3 sequence is CASSSYRDRNEQYF. The sequence in DNA is TGTGCCAGCAGCTCCTACAGGGATCGGAACGAGCAGTACTTC.